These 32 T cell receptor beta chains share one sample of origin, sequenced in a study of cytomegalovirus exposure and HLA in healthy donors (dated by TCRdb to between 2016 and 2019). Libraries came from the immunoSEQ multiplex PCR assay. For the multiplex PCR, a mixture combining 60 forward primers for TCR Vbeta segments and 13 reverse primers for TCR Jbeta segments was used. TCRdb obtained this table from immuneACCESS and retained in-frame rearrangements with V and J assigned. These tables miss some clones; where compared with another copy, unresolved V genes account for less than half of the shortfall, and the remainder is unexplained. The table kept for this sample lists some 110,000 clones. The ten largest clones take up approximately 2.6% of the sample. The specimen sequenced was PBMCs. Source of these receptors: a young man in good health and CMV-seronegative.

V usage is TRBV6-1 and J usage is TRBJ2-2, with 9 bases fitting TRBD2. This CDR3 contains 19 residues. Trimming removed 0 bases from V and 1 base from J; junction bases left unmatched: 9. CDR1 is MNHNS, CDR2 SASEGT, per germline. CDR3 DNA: TGTGCCAGCAGTGAAGCCCGGTGGCTAGCGGGAAGGAACACCGGGGAGCTGTTTTTT. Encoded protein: CASSEARWLAGRNTGELFF.

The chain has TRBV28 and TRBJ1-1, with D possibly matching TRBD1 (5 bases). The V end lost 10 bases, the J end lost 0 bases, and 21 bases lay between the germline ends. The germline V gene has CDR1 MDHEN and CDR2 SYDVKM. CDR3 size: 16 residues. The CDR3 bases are TGTGCCACACATGGAGTGGGAGGGACGGTGAACACTGAAGCTTTCTTT. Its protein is CATHGVGGTVNTEAFF.

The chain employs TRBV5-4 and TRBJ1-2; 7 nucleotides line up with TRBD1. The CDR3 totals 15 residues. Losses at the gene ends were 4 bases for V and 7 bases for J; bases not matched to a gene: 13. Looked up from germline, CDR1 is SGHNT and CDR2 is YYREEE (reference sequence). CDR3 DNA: TGTGCCAGCAGCCCGGGGACAGCAGAGTGGAGTGGCTACACCTTC. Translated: CASSPGTAEWSGYTF.

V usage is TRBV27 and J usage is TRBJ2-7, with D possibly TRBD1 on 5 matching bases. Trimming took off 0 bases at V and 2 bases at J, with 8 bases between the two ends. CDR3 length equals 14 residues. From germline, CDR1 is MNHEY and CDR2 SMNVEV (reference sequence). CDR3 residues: CASSLSGVAYEQYF. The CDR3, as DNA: TGTGCCAGCAGTTTATCAGGGGTGGCCTACGAGCAGTACTTC.

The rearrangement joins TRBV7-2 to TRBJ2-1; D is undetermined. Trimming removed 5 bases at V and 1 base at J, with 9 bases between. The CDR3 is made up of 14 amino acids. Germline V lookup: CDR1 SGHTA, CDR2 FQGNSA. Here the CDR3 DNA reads TGTGCCAGCAGCCCGGCGGTATCCTACAATGAGCAGTTCTTC. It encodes CASSPAVSYNEQFF.

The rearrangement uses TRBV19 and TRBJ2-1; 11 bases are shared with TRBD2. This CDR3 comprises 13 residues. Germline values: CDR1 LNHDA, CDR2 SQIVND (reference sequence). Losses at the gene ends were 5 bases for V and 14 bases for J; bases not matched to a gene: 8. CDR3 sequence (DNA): TGTGCCAGTAGTGCGCTAGCGGGAGGCCGTAAGTTCTTC. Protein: CASSALAGGRKFF.

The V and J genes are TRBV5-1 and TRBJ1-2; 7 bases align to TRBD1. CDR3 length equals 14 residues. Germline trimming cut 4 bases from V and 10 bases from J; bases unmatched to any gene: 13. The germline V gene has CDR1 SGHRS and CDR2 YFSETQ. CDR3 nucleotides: TGCGCCAGCAGCGGCGGTCGAGGGGGCGAATCCTACACCTTC. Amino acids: CASSGGRGGESYTF.

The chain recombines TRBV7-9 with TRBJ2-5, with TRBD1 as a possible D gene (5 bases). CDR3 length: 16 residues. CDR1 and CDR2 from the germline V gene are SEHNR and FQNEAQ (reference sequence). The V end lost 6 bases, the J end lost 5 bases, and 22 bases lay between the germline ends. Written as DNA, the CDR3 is TGTGCCAGCAGGCGGAAGCCGGTAGGGTCAGGGGAGACCCAGTACTTC. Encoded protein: CASRRKPVGSGETQYF.

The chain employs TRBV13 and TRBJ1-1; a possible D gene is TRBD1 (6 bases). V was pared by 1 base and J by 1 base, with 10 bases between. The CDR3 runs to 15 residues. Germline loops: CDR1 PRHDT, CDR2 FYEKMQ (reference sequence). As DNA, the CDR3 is TGTGCCAGCAGCTTAGAGTCACAGGGGAACACTGAAGCTTTCTTT. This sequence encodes CASSLESQGNTEAFF.

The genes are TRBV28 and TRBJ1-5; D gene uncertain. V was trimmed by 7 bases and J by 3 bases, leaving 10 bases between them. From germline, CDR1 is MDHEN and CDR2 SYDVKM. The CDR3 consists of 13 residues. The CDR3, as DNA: TGTGCCAGCACAAGACAAACCAATCAGCCCCAGCATTTT. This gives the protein CASTRQTNQPQHF. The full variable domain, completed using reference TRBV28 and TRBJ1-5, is DVKVTQSSRYLVKRTGEKVFLECVQDMDHENMFWYRQDPGLGLRLIYFSYDVKMKEKGDIPEGYSVSREKKERFSLILESASTNQTSMYLCASTRQTNQPQHFGDGTRLSIL.

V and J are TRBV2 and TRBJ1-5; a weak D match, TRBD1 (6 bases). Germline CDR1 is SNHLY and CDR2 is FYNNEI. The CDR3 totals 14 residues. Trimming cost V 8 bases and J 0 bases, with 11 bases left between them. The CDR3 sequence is CASGGQISNQPQHF. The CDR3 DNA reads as TGTGCCAGCGGTGGACAGATTAGCAATCAGCCCCAGCATTTT.

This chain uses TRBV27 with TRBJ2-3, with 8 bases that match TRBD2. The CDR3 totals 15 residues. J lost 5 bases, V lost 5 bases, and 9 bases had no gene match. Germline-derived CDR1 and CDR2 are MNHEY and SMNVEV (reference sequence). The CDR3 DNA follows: TGTGCCAGCAGTCCTTTAGCGGGAAATATAGATACGCAGTATTTT. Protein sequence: CASSPLAGNIDTQYF.

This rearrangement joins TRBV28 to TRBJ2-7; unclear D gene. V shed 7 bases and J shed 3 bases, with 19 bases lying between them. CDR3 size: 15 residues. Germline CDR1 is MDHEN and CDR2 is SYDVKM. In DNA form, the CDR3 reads TGTGCCAGCACCGTTACCGGCACCGGGTTCTACGAGCAGTACTTC. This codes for CASTVTGTGFYEQYF.

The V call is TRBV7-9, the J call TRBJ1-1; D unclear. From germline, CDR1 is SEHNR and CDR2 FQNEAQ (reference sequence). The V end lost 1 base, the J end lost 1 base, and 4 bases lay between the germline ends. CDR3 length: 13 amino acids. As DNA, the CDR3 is TGTGCCAGCAGCTTAGGTCGGAACACTGAAGCTTTCTTT. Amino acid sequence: CASSLGRNTEAFF.

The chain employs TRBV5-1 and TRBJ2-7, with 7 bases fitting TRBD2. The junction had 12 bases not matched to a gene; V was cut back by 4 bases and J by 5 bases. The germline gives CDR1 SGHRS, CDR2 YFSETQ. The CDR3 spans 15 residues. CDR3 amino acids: CASSVHGGSNDEQYF. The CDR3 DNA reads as TGCGCCAGCAGCGTTCATGGCGGGAGTAACGACGAGCAGTACTTC.

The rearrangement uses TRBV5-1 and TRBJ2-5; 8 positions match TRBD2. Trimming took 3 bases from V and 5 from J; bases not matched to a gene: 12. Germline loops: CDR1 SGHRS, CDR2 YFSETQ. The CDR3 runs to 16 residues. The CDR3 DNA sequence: TGCGCCAGCAGCTCTAACGTGGCGGGAGGCCAGGAGACCCAGTACTTC. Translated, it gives CASSSNVAGGQETQYF.

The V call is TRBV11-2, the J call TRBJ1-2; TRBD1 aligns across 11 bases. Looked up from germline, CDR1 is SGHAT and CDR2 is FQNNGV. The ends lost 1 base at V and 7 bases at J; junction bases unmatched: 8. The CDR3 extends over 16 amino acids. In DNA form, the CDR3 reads TGTGCCAGCAGCTTAGTAATGGGACAGGGGGTTTCTGGCTACACCTTC. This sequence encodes CASSLVMGQGVSGYTF.

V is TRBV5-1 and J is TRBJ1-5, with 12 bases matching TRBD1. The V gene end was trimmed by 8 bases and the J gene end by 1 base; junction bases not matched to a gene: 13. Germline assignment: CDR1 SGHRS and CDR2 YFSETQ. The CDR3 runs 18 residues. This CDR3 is CARISGTGGEWSNQPQHF. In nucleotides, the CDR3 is TGCGCCAGAATATCAGGGACAGGGGGCGAATGGAGCAATCAGCCCCAGCATTTT.

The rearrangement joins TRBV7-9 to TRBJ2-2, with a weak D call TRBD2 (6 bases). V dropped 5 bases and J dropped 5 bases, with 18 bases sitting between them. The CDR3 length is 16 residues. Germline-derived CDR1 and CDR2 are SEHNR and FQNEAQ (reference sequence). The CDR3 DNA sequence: TGTGCCAGCAGCCTACTCCGGGACTGGGGAACCGGGGAGCTGTTTTTT. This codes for CASSLLRDWGTGELFF.

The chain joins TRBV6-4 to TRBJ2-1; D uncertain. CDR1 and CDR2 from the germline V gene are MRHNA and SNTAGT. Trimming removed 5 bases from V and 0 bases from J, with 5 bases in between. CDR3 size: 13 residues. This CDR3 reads CASSYSSYNEQFF. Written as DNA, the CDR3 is TGTGCCAGCAGTTATAGCTCCTACAATGAGCAGTTCTTC.

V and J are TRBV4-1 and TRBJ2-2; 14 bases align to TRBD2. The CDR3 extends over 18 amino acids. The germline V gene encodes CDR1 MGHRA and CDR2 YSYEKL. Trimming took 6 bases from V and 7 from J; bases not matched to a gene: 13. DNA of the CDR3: TGCGCCAGCAGTCGGGGACTAGCGGGAGCTTTTCAAGGCGGGGAGCTGTTTTTT. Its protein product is CASSRGLAGAFQGGELFF.

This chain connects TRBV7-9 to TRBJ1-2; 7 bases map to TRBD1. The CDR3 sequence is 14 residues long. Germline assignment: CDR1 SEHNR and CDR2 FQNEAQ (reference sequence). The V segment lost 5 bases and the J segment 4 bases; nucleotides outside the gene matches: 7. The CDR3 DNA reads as TGTGCCAGCAGCCCAAGACAGGGCCCCTATGGCTACACCTTC. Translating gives CASSPRQGPYGYTF.

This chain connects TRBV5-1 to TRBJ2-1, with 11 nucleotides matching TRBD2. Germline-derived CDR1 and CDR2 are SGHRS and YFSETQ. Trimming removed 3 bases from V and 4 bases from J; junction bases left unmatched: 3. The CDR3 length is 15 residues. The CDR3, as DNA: TGCGCCAGCAGCTCGACTAGCGGGAATTACAATGAGCAGTTCTTC. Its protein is CASSSTSGNYNEQFF.

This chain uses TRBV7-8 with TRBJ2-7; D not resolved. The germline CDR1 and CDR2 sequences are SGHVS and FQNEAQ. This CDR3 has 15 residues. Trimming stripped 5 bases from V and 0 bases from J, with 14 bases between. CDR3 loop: CASSLPMRSSYEQYF. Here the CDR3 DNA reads TGTGCCAGCAGCCTCCCAATGAGAAGCTCCTACGAGCAGTACTTC.

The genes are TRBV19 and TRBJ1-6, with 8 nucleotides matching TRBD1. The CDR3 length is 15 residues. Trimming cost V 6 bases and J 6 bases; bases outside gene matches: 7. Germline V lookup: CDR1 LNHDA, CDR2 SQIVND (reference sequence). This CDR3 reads CASRLSGTGNSPLHF. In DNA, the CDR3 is TGTGCCAGTAGACTATCCGGGACAGGTAATTCACCCCTCCACTTT.

As DNA, the CDR3 is TGTGCCAGCAGCCCCCGTGCAGCGGGAGAGGCCCTCGAGCAGTACTTC. Translating it yields CASSPRAAGEALEQYF. The chain links TRBV7-9 to TRBJ2-7; 8 nucleotides align to TRBD2. Germline CDR1 is SEHNR and CDR2 is FQNEAQ (reference sequence). V gave up 5 bases and J gave up 6 bases; unmatched junction bases: 15. The CDR3 is 16 amino acids.

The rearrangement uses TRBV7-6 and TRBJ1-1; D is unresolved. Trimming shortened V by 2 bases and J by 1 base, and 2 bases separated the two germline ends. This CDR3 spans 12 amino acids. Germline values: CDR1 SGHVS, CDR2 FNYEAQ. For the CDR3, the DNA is TGTGCCAGCAGCTTACAGAACACTGAAGCTTTCTTT. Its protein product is CASSLQNTEAFF.

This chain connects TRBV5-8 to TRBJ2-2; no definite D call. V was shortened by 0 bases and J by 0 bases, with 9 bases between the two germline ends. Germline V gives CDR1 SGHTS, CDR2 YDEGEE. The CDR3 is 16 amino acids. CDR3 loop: CASSLDTVSNTGELFF. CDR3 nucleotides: TGTGCCAGCAGCTTGGACACAGTCTCGAACACCGGGGAGCTGTTTTTT.

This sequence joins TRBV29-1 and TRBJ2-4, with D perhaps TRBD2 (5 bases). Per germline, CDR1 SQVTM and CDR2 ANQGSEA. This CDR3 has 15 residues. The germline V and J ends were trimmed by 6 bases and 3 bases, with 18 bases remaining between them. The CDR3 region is CSVLLGVKGKNIQYF. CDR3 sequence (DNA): TGCAGCGTCCTTCTCGGGGTTAAAGGCAAAAACATTCAGTACTTC.

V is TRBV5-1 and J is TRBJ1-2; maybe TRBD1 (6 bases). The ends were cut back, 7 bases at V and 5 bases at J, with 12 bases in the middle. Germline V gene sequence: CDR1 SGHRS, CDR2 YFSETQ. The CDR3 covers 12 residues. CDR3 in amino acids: CASGTREYGYTF. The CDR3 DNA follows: TGCGCCAGCGGGACAAGGGAGTATGGCTACACCTTC.

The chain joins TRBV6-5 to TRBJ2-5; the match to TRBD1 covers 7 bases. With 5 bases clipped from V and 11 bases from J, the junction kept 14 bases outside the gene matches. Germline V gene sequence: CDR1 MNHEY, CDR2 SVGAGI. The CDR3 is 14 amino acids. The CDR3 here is CASSGDRSWVKQYF. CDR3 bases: TGTGCCAGCAGTGGGGACAGAAGTTGGGTTAAGCAGTACTTC.

CDR3 nucleotides: TGTGCCAGCAGTTCCGTGAGAGAGGGTATGGACACTGAAGCTTTCTTT. It translates to CASSSVREGMDTEAFF. This chain joins TRBV28 and TRBJ1-1; no reliable D call. The CDR3 is made up of 16 amino acids. V dropped 4 bases and J dropped 3 bases, with 18 bases sitting between them. CDR1 MDHEN and CDR2 SYDVKM come from the germline V gene.